This T cell receptor (beta chain) was sequenced for a study of post-analysis software for immune sequencing data. General study findings and limits: The F measure placed samples prepared in the same batch into strongly shared clusters. Compared with controls, patients had more of about five TRBV segments, including TRBV5-6, TRBV5-1 and TRBV20-1.

Remarks on this clonotype: The antigen is undetermined.

Germline CDR1 and CDR2: SQVTM and ANQGSEA. This CDR3 comprises 12 residues. J gave up 2 bases and V 8 bases, and 4 bases lay outside the gene matches. Unique molecular identifiers were carried by the TCR beta cDNA libraries. TCRdb independently ran MiXCR on the PCR reads; one entry per CDR3 protein. The sample lists under 900,000 distinct CDR3 sequences, about 57% occurring once. The J gene is TRBJ2-3, the V gene TRBV29-1, with 7 bases identical to TRBD1. The sequencing input was blood. This clonotype was sampled from a girl aged 10 to 17 with multiple sclerosis. CDR3 residues: CSTTGTTDTQYF. CDR3 sequence (DNA): TGCAGCACGACAGGGACCACAGATACGCAGTATTTT.